This T cell receptor beta chain derives from a study of blood T cell repertoires in COVID-19. Study-wide background: COVID-19 samples, acute and convalescent, were from the United States, Italy and Spain.

The CDR3 covers 16 residues. CDR1 is LNHDA and CDR2 is SQIVND in the germline V gene (reference sequence). V lost 3 bases and J lost 3, with 15 bases in between. Some clones are missing from TCRdb's copy, which holds only in-frame ones; the method was immunoSEQ multiplex PCR. This table holds approximately 93,000 clones, 60% to 85% found once. The chain is built from TRBV19 and TRBJ1-5; D possibly corresponds to TRBD1 (5 bases). The receptor comes from an elderly woman with acute or convalescent COVID-19. Sequences were obtained from peripheral blood. This chain's CDR3 is CASSIAGLRDNQPQHF. In nucleotides, the CDR3 is TGTGCCAGTAGTATTGCGGGACTCAGGGACAATCAGCCCCAGCATTTT.